The entry below describes one T cell receptor (beta chain). The data belong to a study of blood T cell repertoires in COVID-19. Study-wide context: Sites in the United States, Italy and Spain provided acute and convalescent COVID-19 samples. Sources were T cells, B-cell-depleted T cells, or PBMCs; the material itself was cDNA or gDNA.

This CDR3 region has 15 residues. Germline loops: CDR1 LNHNV, CDR2 YYDKDF (reference sequence). Deletions cut 1 base from V and 4 bases from J, with 10 bases between. In the study's own analysis: Researchers report that nucleated cell counts were estimated from reference gene primer amplification. Sequencing was performed with immunoSEQ multiplex PCR; in TCRdb, only in-frame clones are kept and a portion is missing. That table is the source of V, J and clone size, and D and trimming were worked out from the DNA. The repertoire holds tens of thousands of clones, with around 90% as singletons. The V and J genes are TRBV15 and TRBJ1-4; the D gene is possibly TRBD1 (5 bases). This clonotype was obtained from a man aged 50 or older with acute or convalescent COVID-19. Material for sequencing was peripheral blood. As DNA, the CDR3 is TGTGCCACCAGCAGAGGAGACAGCTATAATGAAAAACTGTTTTTT. Protein: CATSRGDSYNEKLFF.